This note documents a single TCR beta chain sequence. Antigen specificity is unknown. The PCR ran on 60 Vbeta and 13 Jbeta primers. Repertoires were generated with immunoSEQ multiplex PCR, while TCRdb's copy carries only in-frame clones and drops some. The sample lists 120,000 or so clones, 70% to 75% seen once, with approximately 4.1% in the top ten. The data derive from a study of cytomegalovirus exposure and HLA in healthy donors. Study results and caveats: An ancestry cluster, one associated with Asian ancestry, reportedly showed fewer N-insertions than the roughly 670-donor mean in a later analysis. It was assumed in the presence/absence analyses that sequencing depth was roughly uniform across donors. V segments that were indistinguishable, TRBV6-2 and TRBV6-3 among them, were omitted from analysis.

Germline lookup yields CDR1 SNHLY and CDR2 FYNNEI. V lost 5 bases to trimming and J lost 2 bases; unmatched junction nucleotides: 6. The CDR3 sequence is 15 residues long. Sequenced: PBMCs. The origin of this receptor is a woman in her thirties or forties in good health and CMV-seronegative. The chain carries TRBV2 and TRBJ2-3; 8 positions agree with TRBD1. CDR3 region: CASSPTGVNTDTQYF. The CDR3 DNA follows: TGTGCCAGCAGTCCGACAGGGGTCAACACAGATACGCAGTATTTT.